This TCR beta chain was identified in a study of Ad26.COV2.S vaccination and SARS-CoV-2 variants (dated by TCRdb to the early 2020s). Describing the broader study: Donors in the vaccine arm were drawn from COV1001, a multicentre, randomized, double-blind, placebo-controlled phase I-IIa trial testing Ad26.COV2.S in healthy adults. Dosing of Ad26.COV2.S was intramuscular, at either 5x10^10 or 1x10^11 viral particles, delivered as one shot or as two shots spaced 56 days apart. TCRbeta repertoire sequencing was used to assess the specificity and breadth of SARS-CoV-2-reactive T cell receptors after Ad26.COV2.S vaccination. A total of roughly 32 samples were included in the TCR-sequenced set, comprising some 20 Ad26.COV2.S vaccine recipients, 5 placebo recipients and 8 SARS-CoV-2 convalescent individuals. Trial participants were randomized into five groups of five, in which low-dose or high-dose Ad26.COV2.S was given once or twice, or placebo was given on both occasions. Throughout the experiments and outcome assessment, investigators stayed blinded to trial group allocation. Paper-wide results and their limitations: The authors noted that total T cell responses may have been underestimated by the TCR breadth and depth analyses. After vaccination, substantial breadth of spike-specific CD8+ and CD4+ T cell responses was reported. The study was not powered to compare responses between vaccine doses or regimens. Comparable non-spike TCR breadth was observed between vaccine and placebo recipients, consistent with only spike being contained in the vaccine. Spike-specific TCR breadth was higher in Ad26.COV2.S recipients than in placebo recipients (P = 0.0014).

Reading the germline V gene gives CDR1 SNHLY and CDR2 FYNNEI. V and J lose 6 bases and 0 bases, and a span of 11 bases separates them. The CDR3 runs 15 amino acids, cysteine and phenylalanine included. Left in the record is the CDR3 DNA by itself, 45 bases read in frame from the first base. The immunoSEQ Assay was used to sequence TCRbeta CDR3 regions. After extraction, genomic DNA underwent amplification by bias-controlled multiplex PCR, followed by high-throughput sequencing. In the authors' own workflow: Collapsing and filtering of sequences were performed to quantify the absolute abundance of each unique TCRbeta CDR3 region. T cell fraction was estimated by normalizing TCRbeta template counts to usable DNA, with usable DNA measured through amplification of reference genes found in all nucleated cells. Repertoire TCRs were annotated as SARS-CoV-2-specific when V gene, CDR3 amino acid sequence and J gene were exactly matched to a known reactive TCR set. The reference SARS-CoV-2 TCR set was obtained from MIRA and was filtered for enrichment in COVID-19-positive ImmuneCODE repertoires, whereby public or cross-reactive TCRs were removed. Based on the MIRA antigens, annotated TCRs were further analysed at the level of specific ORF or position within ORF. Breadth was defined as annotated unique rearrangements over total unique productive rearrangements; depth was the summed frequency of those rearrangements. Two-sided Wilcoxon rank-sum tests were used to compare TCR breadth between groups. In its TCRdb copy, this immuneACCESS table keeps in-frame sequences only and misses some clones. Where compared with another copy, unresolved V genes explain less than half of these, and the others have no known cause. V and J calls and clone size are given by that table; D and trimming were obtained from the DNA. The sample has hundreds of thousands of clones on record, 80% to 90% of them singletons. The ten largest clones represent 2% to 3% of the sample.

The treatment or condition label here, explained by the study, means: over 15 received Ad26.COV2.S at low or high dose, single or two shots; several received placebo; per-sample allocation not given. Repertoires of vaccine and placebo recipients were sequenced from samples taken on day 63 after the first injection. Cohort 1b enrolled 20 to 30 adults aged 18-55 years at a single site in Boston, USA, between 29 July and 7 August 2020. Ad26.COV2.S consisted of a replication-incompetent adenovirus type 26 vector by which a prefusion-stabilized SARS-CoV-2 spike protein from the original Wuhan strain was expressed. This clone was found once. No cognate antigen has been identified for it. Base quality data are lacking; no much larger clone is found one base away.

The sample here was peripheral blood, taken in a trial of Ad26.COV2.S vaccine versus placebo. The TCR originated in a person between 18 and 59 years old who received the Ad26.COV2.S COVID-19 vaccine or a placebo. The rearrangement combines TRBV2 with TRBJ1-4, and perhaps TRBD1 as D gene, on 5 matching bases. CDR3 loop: CASRGPPTTNEKLFF. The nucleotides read TGTGCCAGCAGGGGACCACCAACAACTAATGAAAAACTGTTTTTT.